Shown below are 18 T cell receptor beta chains from a single sample sequenced in a study of cytomegalovirus exposure and HLA in healthy donors. The PCR employed 60 Vbeta primers together with 13 Jbeta primers. This table comes from immunoSEQ multiplex PCR, and its TCRdb copy is limited to in-frame clones, with some not included. The sample lists more than 100,000 clones; about 75% were seen once. Sequenced material: PBMCs. The source of these receptors is a woman aged 40 to 50 in good health and CMV-seronegative.

The V gene is TRBV11-2, the J gene TRBJ2-3; D is uncertain. CDR3 length: 16 amino acids. V was pared by 3 bases and J by 2 bases, with 15 bases between. CDR1 SGHAT and CDR2 FQNNGV come from the germline V gene. CDR3 loop: CASSFQQRVYTDTQYF. CDR3 nucleotide sequence: TGTGCCAGCAGCTTTCAACAACGGGTTTACACAGATACGCAGTATTTT.

This clone was seen a handful of times. V gene TRBV6-5 combines with J gene TRBJ2-6, with 7 bases lining up with TRBD1. CDR3 length: 15 amino acids. Germline CDR1 MNHEY, CDR2 SVGAGI. Trimming removed 6 bases from V and 2 bases from J; junction bases left unmatched: 4. The CDR3 DNA sequence: TGTGCCAGCAGACCCGGACAGGCTGGGGCCAACGTCCTGACTTTC. This encodes CASRPGQAGANVLTF.

This chain joins TRBV7-2 and TRBJ2-5, with D hard to call. V was cut by 1 base and J by 2 bases, with 8 bases left in between. This CDR3 has 14 amino acids. Germline CDR1 is SGHTA and CDR2 is FQGNSA. This CDR3 reads CASSLVVTQETQYF. Here the CDR3 DNA reads TGTGCCAGCAGCTTAGTGGTGACTCAAGAGACCCAGTACTTC.

The chain couples TRBV6-6 to TRBJ2-7, with TRBD1 identical over 7 bases. The V gene end was trimmed by 6 bases and the J gene end by 6 bases; junction bases not matched to a gene: 8. The germline CDR1 and CDR2 sequences are MNHNY and SVGAGI (reference sequence). The CDR3 spans 13 residues. The CDR3 protein is CASSKTGRGEQYF. CDR3 bases: TGTGCCAGCAGCAAGACAGGGAGAGGCGAGCAGTACTTC.

The chain employs TRBV4-1 and TRBJ2-7, with 7 bases fitting TRBD2. CDR3 size: 15 residues. Trimming cost V 1 base and J 3 bases; bases outside gene matches: 6. Germline CDR1 and CDR2: MGHRA and YSYEKL. Here the CDR3 reads CASSQGSSGRYEQYF. The CDR3 nucleotides are TGCGCCAGCAGCCAAGGGTCTAGCGGTCGCTACGAGCAGTACTTC.

V and J are TRBV2 and TRBJ1-1; 10 bases fit TRBD1. V lost 6 bases, J lost 4 bases, and 11 bases stayed unmatched. Germline V gene data show CDR1 as SNHLY and CDR2 as FYNNEI. The CDR3 runs 16 residues. Written as DNA, the CDR3 is TGTGCCAGCAGGAGACAGGGGGCTTTGGGGAGCACTGAAGCTTTCTTT. Its translation is CASRRQGALGSTEAFF.

This clone was recorded a few times. This chain connects TRBV6-6 to TRBJ2-1; TRBD1 might be the D (5 bases). The CDR3 runs 15 residues. Germline V gene sequence: CDR1 MNHNY, CDR2 SVGAGI (reference sequence). With 0 bases removed from V and 8 bases from J, the gap between germline ends came to 14 bases. CDR3 sequence: CASSYSLDSADEQFF. For the CDR3, the DNA is TGTGCCAGCAGTTACTCCTTAGACAGCGCGGATGAGCAGTTCTTC.

This sequence joins TRBV4-1 and TRBJ1-6, with TRBD1 identical over 8 bases. Losses at the gene ends were 3 bases for V and 8 bases for J; bases not matched to a gene: 6. Germline loops: CDR1 MGHRA, CDR2 YSYEKL. The CDR3 has 15 amino acids. As DNA, the CDR3 is TGCGCCAGCAGCCATCGGGACAGGACAGATTCACCCCTCCACTTT. This encodes CASSHRDRTDSPLHF.

V and J are TRBV10-3 and TRBJ1-1; 8 bases map to TRBD1. The CDR3 runs 13 residues. Germline V gene sequence: CDR1 ENHRY, CDR2 SYGVKD. V lost 6 bases, J lost 1 base, and 1 base stayed unmatched. The CDR3 bases are TGTGCCATCAGAGACAGGGGGAACACTGAAGCTTTCTTT. It specifies CAIRDRGNTEAFF.

The CDR3 nucleotides read TGCAGCGGTAGGGGGGGGAACACCATATATTTT. Its translation: CSGRGGNTIYF. The chain employs TRBV29-1 and TRBJ1-3, with TRBD1 as a possible D gene (6 bases). Trimming shortened V by 7 bases and J by 7 bases, and 11 bases separated the two germline ends. Germline-derived CDR1 and CDR2 are SQVTM and ANQGSEA. This CDR3 is 11 amino acids long.

As for this clone: Additional DNA sequences in this sample encode the identical CDR3. The CDR3 sequence: CASSQDRSNQPQHF. The CDR3 region has the DNA TGCGCCAGCAGCCAAGACAGAAGCAATCAGCCCCAGCATTTT. The gene calls are TRBV4-3 and TRBJ1-5; no firm D call. Trimming removed 0 bases at V and 1 base at J, with 4 bases between. Germline lookup yields CDR1 LGHNA and CDR2 YSLEER. The CDR3 is 14 amino acids.

CDR3 residues: CASSQVWSRLFF. As DNA, the CDR3 is TGTGCCAGCAGCCAAGTCTGGAGTCGACTGTTTTTT. This chain joins TRBV14 and TRBJ1-4, with D unresolved. From germline, CDR1 is SGHDN and CDR2 FVKESK. This CDR3 comprises 12 residues. Trimming shortened V by 1 base and J by 13 bases, and 10 bases separated the two germline ends.

This clone appeared a few times. The CDR3 sequence: CASSPGKGTGKMSVNIQYF. DNA for the CDR3: TGCGCCAGCAGCCCGGGGAAGGGGACAGGCAAAATGTCGGTAAACATTCAGTACTTC. The chain combines TRBV4-1 with TRBJ2-4; 8 positions match TRBD1. V lost 4 bases, J lost 6 bases, and 20 bases stayed unmatched. CDR1 and CDR2 from the germline V gene are MGHRA and YSYEKL. The CDR3 contains 19 residues.

The rearrangement joins TRBV28 to TRBJ2-7; 7 nucleotides agree with TRBD1. The germline CDR1 and CDR2 sequences are MDHEN and SYDVKM. This CDR3 has 15 amino acids. Trimming removed 7 bases from V and 0 bases from J; junction bases left unmatched: 9. CDR3 sequence: CASTRTGVSSYEQYF. For the CDR3, the DNA is TGTGCCAGCACCCGGACAGGTGTTAGCTCCTACGAGCAGTACTTC.

The chain uses TRBV11-2 and TRBJ2-7; 11 nucleotides agree with TRBD2. Germline V gives CDR1 SGHAT, CDR2 FQNNGV. The trim removed 6 bases at V and 0 bases at J, leaving 4 bases unmatched. The CDR3 has 15 residues. CDR3 loop: CASSRTSGSSYEQYF. CDR3 DNA: TGTGCCAGCAGTCGCACTAGCGGGAGCTCCTACGAGCAGTACTTC.

The chain has TRBV27 and TRBJ2-7, with a possible D match to TRBD2 (5 bases). The CDR3 contains 15 residues. V lost 2 bases, J lost 2 bases, and 13 bases lay in between. Germline V gene sequence: CDR1 MNHEY, CDR2 SMNVEV (reference sequence). The CDR3 region has the DNA TGTGCCAGCAGTTTAGAGGGCCCCGGCACCTACGAGCAGTACTTC. The encoded protein is CASSLEGPGTYEQYF.

The chain couples TRBV7-8 to TRBJ1-1, with a possible D match to TRBD1 (5 bases). Deletions cut 1 base from V and 1 base from J, with 16 bases between. CDR1 and CDR2 from the germline V gene are SGHVS and FQNEAQ. This CDR3 contains 17 residues. CDR3 sequence (DNA): TGTGCCAGCAGCTTAGTTGTTTGGGACGGGAGGAACACTGAAGCTTTCTTT. Translated, it gives CASSLVVWDGRNTEAFF.

The chain employs TRBV7-9 and TRBJ2-5; 8 nucleotides align to TRBD2. Germline CDR1 is SEHNR and CDR2 is FQNEAQ (reference sequence). The CDR3 is 14 residues long. The junction had 9 bases not matched to a gene; V was cut back by 5 bases and J by 7 bases. In nucleotides, the CDR3 is TGTGCCAGCAGCCGACTCGGACTAGCCGGGACCCAGTACTTC. Protein sequence: CASSRLGLAGTQYF.